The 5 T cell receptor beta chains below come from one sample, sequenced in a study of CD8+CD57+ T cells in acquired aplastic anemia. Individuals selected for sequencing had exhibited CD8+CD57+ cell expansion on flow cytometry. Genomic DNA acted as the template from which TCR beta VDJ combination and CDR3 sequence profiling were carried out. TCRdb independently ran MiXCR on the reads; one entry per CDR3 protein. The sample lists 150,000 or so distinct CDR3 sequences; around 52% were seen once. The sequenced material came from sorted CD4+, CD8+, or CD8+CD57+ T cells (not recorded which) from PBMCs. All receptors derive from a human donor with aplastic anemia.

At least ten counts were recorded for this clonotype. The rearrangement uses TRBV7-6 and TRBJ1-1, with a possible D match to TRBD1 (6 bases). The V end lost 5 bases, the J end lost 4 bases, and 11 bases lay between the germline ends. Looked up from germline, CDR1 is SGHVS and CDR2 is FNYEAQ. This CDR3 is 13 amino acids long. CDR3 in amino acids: CASSRTGFTEAFF. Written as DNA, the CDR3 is TGTGCCAGCAGCCGAACAGGGTTCACTGAAGCTTTCTTT.

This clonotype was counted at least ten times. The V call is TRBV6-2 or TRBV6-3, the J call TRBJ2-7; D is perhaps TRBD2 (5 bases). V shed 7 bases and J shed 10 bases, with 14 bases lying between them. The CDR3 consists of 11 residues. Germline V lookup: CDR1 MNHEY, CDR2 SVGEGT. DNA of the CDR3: TGTGCCAGCACTAGCCCCTTCGACCAGTACTTC. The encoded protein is CASTSPFDQYF.

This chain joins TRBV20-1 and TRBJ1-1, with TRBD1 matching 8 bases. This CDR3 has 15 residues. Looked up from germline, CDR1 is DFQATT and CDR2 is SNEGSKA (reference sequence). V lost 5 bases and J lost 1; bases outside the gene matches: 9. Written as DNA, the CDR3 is TGCAGTGCTGGCCTACCTACAGGGGGGAACACTGAAGCTTTCTTT. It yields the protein CSAGLPTGGNTEAFF.

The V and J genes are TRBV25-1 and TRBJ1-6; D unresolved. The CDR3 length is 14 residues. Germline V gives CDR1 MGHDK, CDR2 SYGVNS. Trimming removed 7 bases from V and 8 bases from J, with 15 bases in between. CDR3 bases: TGTGCCAGCAATAGTGTATGGTCTGATTCACCCCTCCACTTT. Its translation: CASNSVWSDSPLHF.

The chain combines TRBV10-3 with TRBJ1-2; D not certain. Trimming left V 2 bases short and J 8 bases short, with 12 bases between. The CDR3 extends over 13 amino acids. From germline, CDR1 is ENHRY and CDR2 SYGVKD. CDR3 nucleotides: TGTGCCATCAGTGAGACAGCCGCTTGGGGCTACACCTTC. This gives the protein CAISETAAWGYTF.